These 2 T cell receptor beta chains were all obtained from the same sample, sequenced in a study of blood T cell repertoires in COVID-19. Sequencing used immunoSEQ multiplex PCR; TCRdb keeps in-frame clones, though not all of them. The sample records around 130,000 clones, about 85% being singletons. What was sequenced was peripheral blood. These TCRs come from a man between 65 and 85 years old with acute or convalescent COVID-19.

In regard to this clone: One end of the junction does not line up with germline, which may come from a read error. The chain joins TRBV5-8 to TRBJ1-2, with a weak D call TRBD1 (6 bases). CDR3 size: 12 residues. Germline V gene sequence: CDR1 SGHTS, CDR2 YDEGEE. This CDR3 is CASSLGTEPSSF. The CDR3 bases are TGTGCCAGCAGCTTGGGGACAGAGCCTTCCTCCTTC.

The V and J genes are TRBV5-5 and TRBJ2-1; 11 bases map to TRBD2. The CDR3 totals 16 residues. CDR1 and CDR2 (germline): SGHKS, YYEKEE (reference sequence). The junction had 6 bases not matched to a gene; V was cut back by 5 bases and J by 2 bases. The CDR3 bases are TGTGCCAGCAGTTATAGCGGGGGGGCCCCCTACAATGAGCAGTTCTTC. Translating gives CASSYSGGAPYNEQFF.